This TCR beta chain was sequenced during a study of blood T cell repertoires in COVID-19. Study summary: The analysed material was cDNA or gDNA that came from T cells, B-cell-depleted T cells, or PBMCs.

Profiling relied on immunoSEQ multiplex PCR, and the TCRdb table lists in-frame clones only, not all of them. The repertoire holds fewer than 250,000 clones, with about four fifths as singletons. V was clipped by 6 bases and J by 6 bases, with 9 bases between them. The V gene's germline CDR1 is SGHNT and CDR2 YENEEA. There are 12 residues in the CDR3. This sequence originates from a woman between 40 and 50 years old with active or convalescent COVID-19. The V gene is TRBV11-3, the J gene TRBJ2-1; no clear D. Sample: peripheral blood. Written as DNA, the CDR3 is TGTGCCAGCAGTTACTCTGGCAATGAGCAGTTCTTC. This sequence encodes CASSYSGNEQFF.